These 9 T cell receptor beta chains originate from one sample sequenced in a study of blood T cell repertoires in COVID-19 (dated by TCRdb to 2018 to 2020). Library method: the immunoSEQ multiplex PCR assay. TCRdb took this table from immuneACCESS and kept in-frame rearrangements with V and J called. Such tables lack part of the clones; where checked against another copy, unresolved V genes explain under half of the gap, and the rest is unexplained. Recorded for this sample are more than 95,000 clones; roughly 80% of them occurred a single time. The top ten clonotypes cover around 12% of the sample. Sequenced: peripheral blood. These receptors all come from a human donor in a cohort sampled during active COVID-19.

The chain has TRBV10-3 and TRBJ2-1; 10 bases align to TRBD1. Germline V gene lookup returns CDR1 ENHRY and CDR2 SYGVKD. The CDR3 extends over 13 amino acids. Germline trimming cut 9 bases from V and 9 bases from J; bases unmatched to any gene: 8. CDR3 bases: TGTGCCATTACGGTGGGACAGGGGAGTGAGCAGTTCTTC. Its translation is CAITVGQGSEQFF.

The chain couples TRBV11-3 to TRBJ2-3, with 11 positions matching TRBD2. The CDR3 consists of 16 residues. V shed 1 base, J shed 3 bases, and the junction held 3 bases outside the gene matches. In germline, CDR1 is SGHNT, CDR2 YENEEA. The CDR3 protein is CASSLVLAGGTDTQYF. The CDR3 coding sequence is TGTGCCAGCAGCTTAGTGTTAGCGGGGGGGACAGATACGCAGTATTTT.

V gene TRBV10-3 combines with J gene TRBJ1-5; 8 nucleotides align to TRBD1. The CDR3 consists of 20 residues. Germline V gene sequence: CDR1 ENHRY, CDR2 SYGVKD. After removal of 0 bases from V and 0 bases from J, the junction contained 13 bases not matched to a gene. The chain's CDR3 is CAISESWVGTGVNSNQPQHF. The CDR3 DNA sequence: TGTGCCATCAGTGAGTCGTGGGTAGGGACAGGAGTAAATAGCAATCAGCCCCAGCATTTT.

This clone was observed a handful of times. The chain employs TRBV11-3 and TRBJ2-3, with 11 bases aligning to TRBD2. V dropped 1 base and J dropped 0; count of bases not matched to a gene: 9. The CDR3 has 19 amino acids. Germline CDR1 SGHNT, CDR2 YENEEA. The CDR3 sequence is CASSLGPLRTSGSTDTQYF. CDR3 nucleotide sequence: TGTGCCAGCAGCTTAGGCCCCCTCAGGACTAGCGGGAGCACAGATACGCAGTATTTT.

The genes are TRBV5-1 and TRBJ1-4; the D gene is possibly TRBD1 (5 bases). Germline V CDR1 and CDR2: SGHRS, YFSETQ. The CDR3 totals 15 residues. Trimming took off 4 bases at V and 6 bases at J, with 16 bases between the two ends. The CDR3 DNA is TGCGCCAGCAGCGTGGAGGGGTGGGACTATGAAAAACTGTTTTTT. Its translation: CASSVEGWDYEKLFF.

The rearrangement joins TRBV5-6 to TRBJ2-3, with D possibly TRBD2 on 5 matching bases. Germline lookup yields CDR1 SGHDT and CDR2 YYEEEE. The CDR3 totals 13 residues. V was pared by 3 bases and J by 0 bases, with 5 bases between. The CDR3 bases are TGTGCCAGCAGCTGGACTAGCACAGATACGCAGTATTTT. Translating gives CASSWTSTDTQYF. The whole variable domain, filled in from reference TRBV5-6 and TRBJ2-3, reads DAGVTQSPTHLIKTRGQQVTLRCSPKSGHDTVSWYQQALGQGPQFIFQYYEEEERQRGNFPDRFSGHQFPNYSSELNVNALLLGDSALYLCASSWTSTDTQYFGPGTRLTVL.

The CDR3 sequence is CASSINPTGFNYGYTF. The CDR3 coding sequence is TGTGCCAGTAGTATTAACCCTACAGGATTTAACTATGGCTACACCTTC. The chain employs TRBV19 and TRBJ1-2; weak D call: TRBD1 (5 bases). Germline V gives CDR1 LNHDA, CDR2 SQIVND (reference sequence). V was trimmed by 3 bases and J by 1 base, leaving 15 bases between them. This CDR3 spans 16 amino acids.

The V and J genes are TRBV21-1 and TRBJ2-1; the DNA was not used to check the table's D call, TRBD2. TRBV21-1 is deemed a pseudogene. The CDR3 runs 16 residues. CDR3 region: CASSTLAGGYFNEQFF. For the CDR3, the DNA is TGTGCCAGCAGCACGTTAGCGGGGGGGTATTTCAATGAGCAGTTCTTC.

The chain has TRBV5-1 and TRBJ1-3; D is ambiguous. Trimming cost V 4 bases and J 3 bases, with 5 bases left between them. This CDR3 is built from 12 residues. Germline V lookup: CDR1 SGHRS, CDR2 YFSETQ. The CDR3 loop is CASSLSGNTIYF. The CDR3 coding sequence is TGCGCCAGCAGCCTTAGTGGAAACACCATATATTTT.